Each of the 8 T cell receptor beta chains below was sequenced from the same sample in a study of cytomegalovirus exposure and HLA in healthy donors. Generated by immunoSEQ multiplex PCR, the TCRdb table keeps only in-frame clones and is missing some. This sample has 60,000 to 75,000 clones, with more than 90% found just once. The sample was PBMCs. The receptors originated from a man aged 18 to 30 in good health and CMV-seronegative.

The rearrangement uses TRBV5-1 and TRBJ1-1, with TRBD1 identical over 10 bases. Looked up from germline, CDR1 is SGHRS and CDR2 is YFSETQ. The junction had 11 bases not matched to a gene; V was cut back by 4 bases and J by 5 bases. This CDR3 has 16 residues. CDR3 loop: CASSPHGTGVDTEAFF. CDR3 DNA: TGCGCCAGCAGCCCCCACGGGACAGGGGTGGATACTGAAGCTTTCTTT.

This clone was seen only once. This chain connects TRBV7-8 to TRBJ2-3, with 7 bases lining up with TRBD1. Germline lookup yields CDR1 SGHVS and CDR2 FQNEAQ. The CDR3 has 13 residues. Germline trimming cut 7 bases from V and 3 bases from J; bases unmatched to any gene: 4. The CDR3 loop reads CASNRQGTDTQYF. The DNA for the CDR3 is TGTGCCAGCAACCGACAGGGTACAGATACGCAGTATTTT.

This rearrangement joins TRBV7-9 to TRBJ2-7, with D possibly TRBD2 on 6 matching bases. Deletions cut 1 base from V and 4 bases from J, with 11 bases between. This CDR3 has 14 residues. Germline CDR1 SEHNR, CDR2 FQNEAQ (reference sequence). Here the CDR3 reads CASSLGGGKYEQYF. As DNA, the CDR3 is TGTGCCAGCAGCTTAGGTGGCGGGAAGTACGAGCAGTACTTC.

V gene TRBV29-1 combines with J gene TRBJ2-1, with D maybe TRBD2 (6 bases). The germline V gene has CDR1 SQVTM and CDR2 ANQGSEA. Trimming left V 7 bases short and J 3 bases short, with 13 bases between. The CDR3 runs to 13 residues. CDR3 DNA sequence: TGCAGCGGGAGGGATGGGGACTACAATGAGCAGTTCTTC. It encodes CSGRDGDYNEQFF.

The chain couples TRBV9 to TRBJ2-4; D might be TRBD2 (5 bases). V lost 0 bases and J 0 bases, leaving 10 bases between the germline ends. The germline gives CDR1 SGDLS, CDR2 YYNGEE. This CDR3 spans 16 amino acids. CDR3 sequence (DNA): TGTGCCAGCAGCGTAGGAAGCGGCGGAGCCAAAAACATTCAGTACTTC. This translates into CASSVGSGGAKNIQYF.

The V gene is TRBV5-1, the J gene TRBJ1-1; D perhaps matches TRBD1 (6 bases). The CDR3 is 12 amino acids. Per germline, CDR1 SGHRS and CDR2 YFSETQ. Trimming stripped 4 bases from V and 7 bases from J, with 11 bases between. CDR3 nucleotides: TGCGCCAGCAGCAGGGGGGGCGGTGAAGCTTTCTTT. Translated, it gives CASSRGGGEAFF.

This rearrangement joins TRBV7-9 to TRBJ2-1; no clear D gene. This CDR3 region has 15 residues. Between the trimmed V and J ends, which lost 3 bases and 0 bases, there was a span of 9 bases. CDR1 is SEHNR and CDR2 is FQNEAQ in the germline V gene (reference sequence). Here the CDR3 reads CASSFETVSYNEQFF. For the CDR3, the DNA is TGTGCCAGCAGCTTTGAAACAGTCTCCTACAATGAGCAGTTCTTC.

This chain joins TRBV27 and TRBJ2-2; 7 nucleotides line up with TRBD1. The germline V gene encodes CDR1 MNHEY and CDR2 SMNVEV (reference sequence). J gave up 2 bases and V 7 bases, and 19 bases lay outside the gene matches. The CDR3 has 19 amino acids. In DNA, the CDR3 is TGTGCCAGCAAGGGGGCCCCAACGGCCCCCAGGGCTAACACCGGGGAGCTGTTTTTT. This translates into CASKGAPTAPRANTGELFF.